One sample yielded the 18 T cell receptor beta chains listed below, sequenced in a study of blood T cell repertoires in COVID-19. Clones were sequenced by immunoSEQ multiplex PCR, and TCRdb holds only the in-frame ones, with some missing. The table lists approximately 250,000 clones, 70% to 85% of them singletons. Sequenced material: peripheral blood. The source of these receptors is a man aged 40-55 years who had recovered from COVID-19.

V is TRBV28 and J is TRBJ1-1; the D gene is possibly TRBD1 (5 bases). Germline V gene data show CDR1 as MDHEN and CDR2 as SYDVKM. Deletions cut 2 bases from V and 1 base from J, with 20 bases between. The CDR3 runs to 18 residues. The CDR3 loop is CASSLLAIRGGRNTEAFF. DNA of the CDR3: TGTGCCAGCAGTTTACTGGCAATAAGGGGAGGCAGGAACACTGAAGCTTTCTTT.

The chain links TRBV10-3 to TRBJ2-1; 8 bases fit TRBD1. The length of the CDR3 is 15 residues. The V gene end was trimmed by 3 bases and the J gene end by 9 bases; junction bases not matched to a gene: 10. CDR1 is ENHRY and CDR2 is SYGVKD in the germline V gene. CDR3 in DNA: TGTGCCATCAGTGATGAGGACAGGGCAGTTAGTGAGCAGTTCTTC. Encoded protein: CAISDEDRAVSEQFF.

CDR3: CASSQVPPGTGYNEQFF. CDR3 DNA sequence: TGCGCCAGCAGCCAAGTCCCCCCCGGGACAGGATACAATGAGCAGTTCTTC. This chain joins TRBV4-3 and TRBJ2-1, with 8 bases fitting TRBD1. CDR3 size: 17 residues. V shed 1 base, J shed 4 bases, and the junction held 9 bases outside the gene matches. Germline V gives CDR1 LGHNA, CDR2 YSLEER.

CDR3 region: CASSASSGTNEQYF. CDR3 coding DNA: TGTGCCAGCAGTGCTTCTAGCGGGACCAACGAGCAGTACTTC. The chain is built from TRBV2 and TRBJ2-7; TRBD2 matches 9 bases. The CDR3 consists of 14 residues. Germline V gene data show CDR1 as SNHLY and CDR2 as FYNNEI. The ends lost 4 bases at V and 5 bases at J; junction bases unmatched: 6.

The chain is built from TRBV10-3 and TRBJ1-2; 8 nucleotides align to TRBD1. Germline CDR1 and CDR2: ENHRY and SYGVKD. The CDR3 loop spans 15 amino acids. The V gene end was trimmed by 3 bases and the J gene end by 2 bases; junction bases not matched to a gene: 5. This CDR3 is CAISDPDRVNYGYTF. The DNA of the CDR3 is TGTGCCATCAGTGACCCGGACAGGGTAAACTATGGCTACACCTTC.

In its sample, this clone was seen once. The V call is TRBV6-5, the J call TRBJ2-7; 9 bases match TRBD1. CDR1 is MNHEY and CDR2 is SVGAGI in the germline V gene. Trimming at V came to 2 bases and at J to 4 bases, leaving 3 bases not matched to a gene. CDR3 length: 14 residues. This CDR3 is CASSYPGQGYEQYF. The CDR3, as DNA: TGTGCCAGCAGTTACCCGGGACAGGGATACGAGCAGTACTTC.

This clone showed up many times. This chain connects TRBV30 to TRBJ1-2, with 9 bases aligning to TRBD1. In germline, CDR1 is GTSNPN, CDR2 SVGIG (reference sequence). The CDR3 has 16 amino acids. Trimming at V came to 3 bases and at J to 3 bases, leaving 11 bases not matched to a gene. CDR3 in amino acids: CAWRGGTGSQHYGYTF. The CDR3 nucleotides are TGTGCCTGGAGGGGAGGGACAGGGTCTCAACACTATGGCTACACCTTC. The full variable domain, completed using reference TRBV30 and TRBJ1-2, is SQTIHQWPATLVQPVGSPLSLECTVEGTSNPNLYWYRQAAGRGLQLLFYSVGIGQISSEVPQNLSASRPQDRQFILSSKKLLLSDSGFYLCAWRGGTGSQHYGYTFGSGTRLTVV.

The J gene is TRBJ1-1, the V gene TRBV2; D gene uncertain. Germline V gives CDR1 SNHLY, CDR2 FYNNEI. The CDR3 extends over 14 amino acids. V was cut by 6 bases and J by 7 bases, with 18 bases left in between. CDR3 region: CASRSEVLGGEAFF. CDR3 in DNA: TGTGCCAGCAGGAGCGAGGTCCTGGGAGGTGAAGCTTTCTTT.

The chain recombines TRBV30 with TRBJ2-1; D gene uncertain. V was trimmed by 3 bases and J by 4 bases, leaving 22 bases between them. The CDR3 contains 17 residues. Per germline, CDR1 GTSNPN and CDR2 SVGIG (reference sequence). The CDR3: CAWSPPGTRGLYNEQFF. The CDR3 DNA reads as TGTGCCTGGAGCCCCCCCGGTACTCGAGGCCTTTACAATGAGCAGTTCTTC. The variable domain in full, completed from reference TRBV30 and TRBJ2-1, reads SQTIHQWPATLVQPVGSPLSLECTVEGTSNPNLYWYRQAAGRGLQLLFYSVGIGQISSEVPQNLSASRPQDRQFILSSKKLLLSDSGFYLCAWSPPGTRGLYNEQFFGPGTRLTVL.

V usage is TRBV7-2 and J usage is TRBJ2-7; D is possibly TRBD1 (5 bases). V was shortened by 2 bases and J by 3 bases, with 8 bases between the two germline ends. CDR1 SGHTA and CDR2 FQGNSA come from the germline V gene. CDR3 length: 13 residues. CDR3 loop: CASSLRQGYEQYF. CDR3 coding DNA: TGTGCCAGCAGCTTACGGCAGGGCTACGAGCAGTACTTC.

The chain links TRBV5-4 to TRBJ2-1; a weak D match, TRBD1 (5 bases). Germline CDR1 and CDR2: SGHNT and YYREEE (reference sequence). The CDR3 totals 14 residues. Between the trimmed V and J ends, which lost 4 bases and 7 bases, there was a span of 15 bases. The DNA for the CDR3 is TGTGCCAGCAGCCCGCCGACAGCTCCTAATGAGCAGTTCTTC. This sequence encodes CASSPPTAPNEQFF. Complete variable domain (other parts from reference TRBV5-4 and TRBJ2-1): ETGVTQSPTHLIKTRGQQVTLRCSSQSGHNTVSWYQQALGQGPQFIFQYYREEENGRGNFPPRFSGLQFPNYSSELNVNALELDDSALYLCASSPPTAPNEQFFGPGTRLTVL.

A remark on this clone: Distinct nucleotide sequences in the sample also encode this CDR3. V gene TRBV19 combines with J gene TRBJ2-3; D possibly corresponds to TRBD2 (5 bases). The V gene's germline CDR1 is LNHDA and CDR2 SQIVND (reference sequence). CDR3 length equals 13 residues. Trimming took off 6 bases at V and 5 bases at J, with 12 bases between the two ends. The DNA of the CDR3 is TGTGCCAGTAGCATTGGTGGAGGAGATACGCAGTATTTT. This translates into CASSIGGGDTQYF. Filled out from reference TRBV19 and TRBJ2-3, the complete variable domain reads DGGITQSPKYLFRKEGQNVTLSCEQNLNHDAMYWYRQDPGQGLRLIYYSQIVNDFQKGDIAEGYSVSREKKESFPLTVTSAQKNPTAFYLCASSIGGGDTQYFGPGTRLTVL.

The J gene is TRBJ2-1, the V gene TRBV30; perhaps TRBD1 as D (6 bases). The length of the CDR3 is 12 residues. V shed 2 bases and J shed 9 bases, with 11 bases lying between them. Germline CDR1 and CDR2: GTSNPN and SVGIG (reference sequence). The CDR3: CAWSPQGTEQFF. The DNA for the CDR3 is TGTGCCTGGAGTCCGCAGGGGACTGAGCAGTTCTTC.

A few counts support this clone. The V call is TRBV7-2, the J call TRBJ1-6; D is unclear. Germline V lookup: CDR1 SGHTA, CDR2 FQGNSA. Trimming pared 2 bases from V and 8 bases from J, leaving 7 bases between. The CDR3 runs to 13 residues. The CDR3, as DNA: TGTGCCAGCAGCTTATCCAGTTATTCACCCCTCCACTTT. Protein: CASSLSSYSPLHF.

This clone was observed a single time. This chain links TRBV6-5 with TRBJ1-1, with 7 bases fitting TRBD1. The CDR3 consists of 15 residues. CDR1 is MNHEY, CDR2 SVGAGI, per germline. The junction had 9 bases not matched to a gene; V was cut back by 7 bases and J by 1 base. The DNA for the CDR3 is TGTGCCAGCACCAAATCGGGACAGCCGAACACTGAAGCTTTCTTT. Its protein is CASTKSGQPNTEAFF.

This clone was seen just once. The chain has TRBV29-1 and TRBJ1-1; no clear D. The germline gives CDR1 SQVTM, CDR2 ANQGSEA. The CDR3 length is 13 residues. Between the trimmed V and J ends, which lost 6 bases and 0 bases, there was a span of 11 bases. The CDR3 nucleotides are TGCAGCGTCTTCCGCGCTATGAACACTGAAGCTTTCTTT. Translated, it gives CSVFRAMNTEAFF. The variable domain in full, with the rest retrieved from reference TRBV29-1 and TRBJ1-1, is SAVISQKPSRDICQRGTSLTIQCQVDSQVTMMFWYRQQPGQSLTLIATANQGSEATYESGFVIDKFPISRPNLTFSTLTVSNMSPEDSSIYLCSVFRAMNTEAFFGQGTRLTVV.

The V gene is TRBV6-2 or TRBV6-3, the J gene TRBJ2-7; 13 bases are a match to TRBD2. The V gene end was trimmed by 2 bases and the J gene end by 7 bases; junction bases not matched to a gene: 11. Germline CDR1 and CDR2: MNHEY and SVGEGT. The CDR3 has 17 residues. The CDR3 DNA follows: TGTGCCAGCAGTTACCCGAGAGCCGGGACTAGCGGGAAAGAGCAGTACTTC. Amino acids: CASSYPRAGTSGKEQYF.

Of note for this clone: The sample carries other DNA sequences with the same CDR3. V gene TRBV5-1 combines with J gene TRBJ2-1; 13 bases line up with TRBD2. The CDR3 length is 16 residues. The J segment lost 3 bases and the V segment lost 2 bases, leaving 2 bases of the junction unmatched. Germline assignment: CDR1 SGHRS and CDR2 YFSETQ. The CDR3 bases are TGCGCCAGCAGCTTAGGACTAGCGGGAGACTACAATGAGCAGTTCTTC. Translated: CASSLGLAGDYNEQFF.